The 7 T cell receptor beta chains below come from one sample, sequenced in a study of blood T cell repertoires in COVID-19. Only in-frame clones appear in the TCRdb table, and some are missing; sequencing was by immunoSEQ multiplex PCR. The sample records approximately 170,000 clones, approximately 86% being singletons. Sequences were obtained from peripheral blood. Receptor source: a woman aged 80 or over in a cohort sampled during active or convalescent COVID-19.

This clone was detected once. CDR3 DNA sequence: TGTGCCAGCAGCCTCGGGACACTTAGCACAGATACGCAGTATTTT. Residues: CASSLGTLSTDTQYF. The chain combines TRBV28 with TRBJ2-3, with D tentatively TRBD1 (6 bases). V lost 6 bases, J lost 0 bases, and 13 bases lay in between. The CDR3 loop spans 15 amino acids. CDR1 is MDHEN, CDR2 SYDVKM, per germline. The variable domain in full, with the rest retrieved from reference TRBV28 and TRBJ2-3, is DVKVTQSSRYLVKRTGEKVFLECVQDMDHENMFWYRQDPGLGLRLIYFSYDVKMKEKGDIPEGYSVSREKKERFSLILESASTNQTSMYLCASSLGTLSTDTQYFGPGTRLTVL.

V is TRBV4-2 and J is TRBJ2-1, with D perhaps TRBD2 (6 bases). Germline assignment: CDR1 LGHNA and CDR2 YNFKEQ. V was shortened by 4 bases and J by 4 bases, with 14 bases between the two germline ends. This CDR3 region has 15 residues. CDR3 sequence (DNA): TGTGCCAGCAGCCCAACCGGGGACTCTTACAATGAGCAGTTCTTC. This sequence encodes CASSPTGDSYNEQFF.

CDR3 DNA: TGCGCCAGCAGCCACCGACAGACTGCTAACTATGGCTACACCTTC. Translation gives CASSHRQTANYGYTF. The V gene is TRBV4-1, the J gene TRBJ1-2, with D maybe TRBD1 (5 bases). V was shortened by 3 bases and J by 0 bases, with 11 bases between the two germline ends. The germline CDR1 and CDR2 sequences are MGHRA and YSYEKL. CDR3 length equals 15 residues.

The chain uses TRBV5-1 and TRBJ2-1; tentatively, D is TRBD1 (6 bases). The CDR3 spans 17 residues. Germline CDR1 SGHRS, CDR2 YFSETQ. V was trimmed by 1 base and J by 1 base, leaving 15 bases between them. The chain's CDR3 is CASSLRLSGQSYNEQFF. Written as DNA, the CDR3 is TGCGCCAGCAGCTTGCGTTTATCCGGACAGTCCTACAATGAGCAGTTCTTC.

This clone was seen a single time. V is TRBV29-1 and J is TRBJ2-7; 8 positions match TRBD1. The junction had 12 bases not matched to a gene; V was cut back by 4 bases and J by 1 base. Per germline, CDR1 SQVTM and CDR2 ANQGSEA. This CDR3 is 16 amino acids long. CDR3 nucleotides: TGCAGCGTTGGAGGAAAACAGGGGGTAGGGTCCTACGAGCAGTACTTC. Amino acids: CSVGGKQGVGSYEQYF.

This clone has just a few counts. This rearrangement joins TRBV2 to TRBJ1-1, with D unresolved. Trimming removed 6 bases from V and 5 bases from J, with 16 bases in between. CDR1 is SNHLY and CDR2 is FYNNEI in the germline V gene. The CDR3 has 14 residues. In DNA, the CDR3 is TGTGCCAGCAGGAGGGTCTTAACTAGGACTGAAGCTTTCTTT. It translates to CASRRVLTRTEAFF.

The J gene is TRBJ1-4, the V gene TRBV5-6, with 8 nucleotides matching TRBD1. V was pared by 3 bases and J by 6 bases, with 4 bases of the junction left unmatched. CDR1 SGHDT and CDR2 YYEEEE come from the germline V gene. The CDR3 contains 14 residues. The CDR3 coding sequence is TGTGCCAGCAGCTCTCGACAGGGGTATGAAAAACTGTTTTTT. Its protein product is CASSSRQGYEKLFF.